A selection of T cell receptor beta chains follows, all from one sample in a study of T cell responses to AZD1222 COVID-19 vaccine. The repertoire was sequenced with immunoSEQ multiplex PCR; TCRdb's copy has only in-frame clones and lacks some. The data hold about 150,000 clones, with 90% observed a single time. Sequenced here: peripheral blood, sampled on day 0 of AZD1222 vaccination. These TCRs come from an adult in good health. Both conserved end residues are part of each CDR3. D genes are given only for firm matches. The listing skips clone size in some rows; elsewhere it reads once, few, many or a size class.

j_call d_call clone_size v_call cdr3_aa cdr3_nt
TRBJ2-7 - - TRBV2 CASIRGGDPYEQYF TGTGCCAGCATCCGCGGGGGCGATCCCTACGAGCAGTACTTC
TRBJ1-1 TRBD1 - TRBV18 CASSPDGTGKRTTEAFF TGTGCCAGCTCACCGGACGGGACAGGGAAGCGGACCACTGAAGCTTTCTTT
TRBJ1-2 - - TRBV5-1 CASSLAGAGYGYTF TGCGCCAGCAGCTTGGCAGGGGCCGGCTATGGCTACACCTTC
TRBJ1-5 - - TRBV3-1/TRBV3-2 CASSLDPNSNQPQHF TGTGCCAGCAGCCTTGACCCTAATAGCAATCAGCCCCAGCATTTT
TRBJ1-3 - - TRBV3-1/TRBV3-2 CASSQKSPPRNTIYF TGTGCCAGCAGCCAAAAGAGCCCTCCGAGAAACACCATATATTTT
TRBJ2-1 TRBD2 - TRBV19 CASSSRGLGRGTSGGAPNEQFF TGTGCCAGTAGTTCCCGGGGACTGGGGAGGGGAACTAGCGGGGGGGCCCCCAATGAGCAGTTCTTC
TRBJ2-1 - - TRBV7-8 CASSLRDTHNEQFF TGTGCCAGCAGCTTAAGGGACACTCACAATGAGCAGTTCTTC
TRBJ2-7 - - TRBV5-6 CASSTDLTHEQYF TGTGCCAGCAGCACGGACCTAACCCACGAGCAGTACTTC
TRBJ2-1 - - TRBV30 CAWSRPGSSNEQFF TGTGCCTGGAGTCGCCCGGGCAGCTCCAATGAGCAGTTCTTC
TRBJ2-5 TRBD2 - TRBV4-3 CASSQDWSSGGAETQYF TGCGCCAGCAGCCAAGATTGGAGTAGCGGGGGGGCTGAGACCCAGTACTTC
TRBJ2-7 - few TRBV11-2 CASSLEPGPEQYF TGTGCCAGCAGCTTAGAACCAGGGCCCGAGCAGTACTTC
TRBJ2-1 - - TRBV2 CARASNNEQFF TGTGCCAGGGCCTCCAACAATGAGCAGTTCTTC
TRBJ2-1 TRBD1 - TRBV6-2/TRBV6-3 CASSYPETGDYNEQFF TGTGCCAGCAGTTATCCAGAGACAGGGGACTACAATGAGCAGTTCTTC
TRBJ2-5 TRBD2 - TRBV6-1 CASSEWGGGETQYF TGTGCCAGCAGTGAATGGGGGGGAGGAGAGACCCAGTACTTC
TRBJ2-7 TRBD1 once TRBV6-5 CASRAQGAVNNEQYF TGTGCCAGCAGAGCACAGGGGGCGGTGAATAACGAGCAGTACTTC
TRBJ2-7 - - TRBV4-2 CASSQDKVAGEQYF TGTGCCAGCAGCCAAGATAAGGTGGCCGGAGAGCAGTACTTC
TRBJ2-7 - - TRBV2 CASITPRTGTYEQYF TGTGCCAGCATTACTCCCCGGACTGGAACTTACGAGCAGTACTTC
TRBJ2-4 TRBD1 - TRBV9 CASSVAGGYIQYF TGTGCCAGCAGCGTGGCAGGGGGTTACATTCAGTACTTC
TRBJ2-2 TRBD2 - TRBV11-3 CASSFPLGAGGLNTGELFF TGTGCCAGCAGCTTCCCCCTCGGGGCGGGGGGGCTCAACACCGGGGAGCTGTTTTTT
TRBJ2-7 - - TRBV11-2 CASSLDRQGYEQYF TGTGCCAGCAGCTTAGATCGGCAGGGCTACGAGCAGTACTTC
TRBJ2-1 - - TRBV5-4 CASSLEKETNEQFF TGTGCCAGCAGCTTGGAAAAGGAAACGAATGAGCAGTTCTTC
TRBJ2-1 - - TRBV9 CASSVDLRDGYNEQFF TGTGCCAGCAGCGTAGACCTTAGGGACGGTTACAATGAGCAGTTCTTC
TRBJ2-2 TRBD2 - TRBV14 CASSLPGLAGRTGELFF TGTGCCAGCAGCCTGCCGGGACTAGCGGGGCGAACCGGGGAGCTGTTTTTT
TRBJ1-1 - - TRBV7-2 CASSAYRVEAFF TGTGCCAGCAGCGCCTACAGGGTTGAAGCTTTCTTT
TRBJ2-5 TRBD2 - TRBV7-2 CASSNRRQGGWETQYF TGTGCCAGCAGCAACCGAAGGCAGGGAGGGTGGGAGACCCAGTACTTC
TRBJ1-1 - - TRBV5-1 CASTLEAGNTEAFF TGCGCCAGCACCCTGGAGGCAGGGAACACTGAAGCTTTCTTT
TRBJ1-3 - once TRBV18 CASSPRERSGNTIYF TGTGCCAGCTCACCAAGGGAACGGTCTGGAAACACCATATATTTT
TRBJ2-2 TRBD2 - TRBV4-3 CASSQDWGLAGRDGELFF TGCGCCAGCAGCCAAGATTGGGGACTAGCGGGGAGAGACGGGGAGCTGTTTTTT
TRBJ2-7 TRBD2 - TRBV6-5 CASRGLATYEQYF TGTGCCAGCAGGGGACTAGCGACCTACGAGCAGTACTTC
TRBJ1-5 TRBD1 few TRBV2 CASSAGGASNQPQHF TGTGCCAGCAGCGCAGGGGGGGCTAGCAATCAGCCCCAGCATTTT
TRBJ1-1 TRBD1 - TRBV7-9 CASSPGQANTEAFF TGTGCCAGCAGTCCGGGACAGGCGAACACTGAAGCTTTCTTT
TRBJ2-7 - - TRBV18 CASSPAGKYEQYF TGTGCCAGCTCTCCGGCAGGGAAGTACGAGCAGTACTTC
TRBJ2-3 TRBD1 - TRBV7-8 CASSLGSAGGEGGHTDTQYF TGTGCCAGCAGCTTAGGGTCGGCAGGGGGCGAAGGTGGACACACAGATACGCAGTATTTT
TRBJ1-2 - - TRBV19 CASQVGGYGYTF TGTGCCTCCCAGGTGGGGGGCTATGGCTACACCTTC
TRBJ1-1 TRBD1 - TRBV11-3 CASSFGTGEAFF TGTGCCAGCAGCTTCGGGACAGGAGAAGCTTTCTTT
TRBJ2-5 - - TRBV11-3 CASSLAGQVGETQYF TGTGCCAGCAGCTTAGCAGGCCAGGTCGGGGAAACCCAGTACTTC
TRBJ2-7 TRBD1 - TRBV6-4 CASSDSWSDRSSYEQYF TGTGCCAGCAGTGACTCGTGGTCGGACAGGAGCTCCTACGAGCAGTACTTC
TRBJ2-5 TRBD2 - TRBV7-2 CASSLRRTSGVQTQYF TGTGCCAGCAGCTTAAGGCGCACTAGCGGGGTCCAGACCCAGTACTTC
TRBJ1-2 - - TRBV28 CASSEGGDNYGYTF TGTGCCAGCAGCGAGGGAGGGGACAACTATGGCTACACCTTC
TRBJ2-7 - - TRBV11-2 CASSPTGSVSYEQYF TGTGCCAGCAGCCCAACAGGGTCGGTCTCCTACGAGCAGTACTTC
TRBJ1-1 - - TRBV19 CASSILAPRLSTEAFF TGTGCCAGTAGTATCTTGGCCCCTAGGCTTAGCACTGAAGCTTTCTTT
TRBJ2-2 TRBD1 once TRBV9 CASSDPGTGAAGELFF TGTGCCAGCAGCGACCCCGGGACAGGGGCGGCCGGGGAGCTGTTTTTT
TRBJ1-2 - - TRBV12-3/TRBV12-4 CASSDSYGYTF TGTGCCAGCAGCGACAGTTACGGCTACACCTTC
TRBJ2-5 TRBD2 - TRBV10-2 CASSDGWGTRVETQYF TGCGCCAGCAGTGATGGGTGGGGGACTAGGGTAGAGACCCAGTACTTC
TRBJ1-4 - few TRBV5-4 CASSRWGGPATNEKLFF TGTGCCAGCAGCCGCTGGGGGGGCCCCGCAACTAATGAAAAACTGTTTTTT
TRBJ2-2 TRBD2 - TRBV7-2 CASYSGGVGELFF TGTGCCAGCTATAGCGGGGGGGTCGGGGAGCTGTTTTTT
TRBJ2-5 TRBD1 - TRBV19 CASSSTGGANSGVTQYF TGTGCCAGTAGTAGTACAGGGGGCGCGAACTCGGGCGTGACCCAGTACTTC
TRBJ1-1 - - TRBV5-1 CASSLGPNTEAFF TGCGCCAGCAGCTTGGGCCCGAACACTGAAGCTTTCTTT
TRBJ1-1 - - TRBV6-5 CASSSYTTEAFF TGTGCCAGCAGTTCTTACACCACTGAAGCTTTCTTT